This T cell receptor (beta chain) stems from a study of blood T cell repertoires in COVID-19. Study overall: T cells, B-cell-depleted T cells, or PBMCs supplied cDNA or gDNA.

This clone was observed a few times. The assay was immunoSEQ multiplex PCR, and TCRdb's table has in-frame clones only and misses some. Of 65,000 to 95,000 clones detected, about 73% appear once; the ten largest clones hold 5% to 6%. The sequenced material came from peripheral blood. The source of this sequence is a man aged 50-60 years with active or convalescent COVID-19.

Here the CDR3 DNA reads TGCAGCGTTGAAGGTCAGGCCGACACTGAAGCTTTCTTT. Protein sequence: CSVEGQADTEAFF. The chain joins TRBV29-1 to TRBJ1-1; D is ambiguous. Trimming pared 1 base from V and 3 bases from J, leaving 9 bases between. The CDR3 totals 13 residues. Per the germline V gene, CDR1 is SQVTM and CDR2 is ANQGSEA.